Given below is one T cell receptor beta chain in context. The antigen is unknown. The data stem from a study of shared clonotypes between healthy human individuals. Study-wide results and caveats: Across a few donors, naive CD4 shared about 5%, naive CD8 approximately 3.5%, memory CD4 less than 2.5%, memory CD8 0.4%.

This table comes from immunoSEQ multiplex PCR, and its TCRdb copy is limited to in-frame clones, with some not included. The sample carries about 120,000 clones, roughly 70% recorded once. CCR7-negative CD45RA+ TemRA cells were pooled with CD45RO+ cells for CD8 memory. The CDR3 contains 14 residues. The germline V gene encodes CDR1 SGDLS and CDR2 YYNGEE. Input material: memory CD8+ T cells sorted from blood. Regarding subset: CD45RO+ cells pooled with CCR7-negative TemRA cells. The TCR was taken from a woman in her 30s in good health. This sequence joins TRBV9 and TRBJ2-5; no definite D call. The better agreement between TRBJ2-7 and the DNA end casts doubt on the J call. The CDR3 coding sequence is TGTGCCAGCAGCCTCTTAGGAGAGACCTACGAGCAGTACTTC. Amino acids: CASSLLGETYEQYF.